A selection of T cell receptor beta chains follows, all from one sample in a study of identical twins. A single record per CDR3 protein comes from TCRdb applying MiXCR to the 5' RACE reads. The data hold roughly 720,000 distinct CDR3 sequences, with roughly 18% observed a single time. The same specimen was also included in a second study, on T cells expressing NK-cell markers.

Specimen: PBMCs. The source of these receptors is a woman aged 18-29 years in good health. The CDR3 runs from the conserved cysteine through the conserved F or W. The order of the fields is J gene, clone size, D gene, V gene, CDR3 DNA, CDR3 protein. D genes are given only for firm matches. For some rows the clone size is stated as once, few or many, or as a class when expanded; others skip it.

TRBJ1-1 | . | TRBD1 | TRBV18 | TGTGCCAGCTCTCCAACAGGGGGACCGAACACTGAAGCTTTCTTT | CASSPTGGPNTEAFF
TRBJ2-3 | . | TRBD2 | TRBV6-2/TRBV6-3 | TGTGCCAGCAGCTTCGGACTAGCGGTTAGCACAGATACGCAGTATTTT | CASSFGLAVSTDTQYF
TRBJ2-2 | . | TRBD1 | TRBV15 | TGTGCCACCAGGACAGGGCTTACCGGGGAGCTGTTTTTT | CATRTGLTGELFF
TRBJ2-1 | . | . | TRBV27 | TGTGCCAGCAGTCCCCCATATAGCTCCTACAATGAGCAGTTCTTC | CASSPPYSSYNEQFF
TRBJ2-2 | few | . | TRBV10-3 | TGTGCCATCAGTGCCACGAGGGGGAGCGGGGAGCTGTTTTTT | CAISATRGSGELFF
TRBJ2-3 | . | TRBD2 | TRBV20-1 | TGCAGTGCTAGAGGGACTAGCGGGAGGGGAGGGACAGATACGCAGTATTTT | CSARGTSGRGGTDTQYF
TRBJ1-1 | . | . | TRBV7-6 | TGTGCCAGCAGCCGGGGACGGCAAAATGAAGCTTTCTTT | CASSRGRQNEAFF
TRBJ2-5 | few | . | TRBV12-3/TRBV12-4 | TGTGCCAGCAAACGGAGTATGGCGTCGGAGACCCAGTACTTC | CASKRSMASETQYF
TRBJ1-5 | few | . | TRBV18 | TGTGCCAGCTCACCACCGTCACAGTTAGGTCAGCCCCAGCATTTT | CASSPPSQLGQPQHF
TRBJ2-7 | . | TRBD1 | TRBV11-1 | TGTGCCAGCAGCTTAGCGGGGACAGTCGACGAGCAGTACTTC | CASSLAGTVDEQYF
TRBJ2-1 | few | . | TRBV6-2/TRBV6-3 | TGTGCCAGCAGTTACGAGGGGATCTCCTACAATGAGCAGTTCTTC | CASSYEGISYNEQFF
TRBJ2-1 | . | . | TRBV30 | TGTGCCTGGAGTAATACTGAGCAGTTCTTC | CAWSNTEQFF
TRBJ2-1 | . | TRBD2 | TRBV12-3/TRBV12-4 | TGTGCCAGCAGTTTCCTAGCGGGAGTTGGCAATGAGCAGTTCTTC | CASSFLAGVGNEQFF
TRBJ2-2 | few | . | TRBV6-5 | TGTGCCAGCAGTTACTCGGATTCTGGGGGGGAGCTGTTTTTT | CASSYSDSGGELFF
TRBJ2-7 | . | . | TRBV2 | TGTGCCAGCAGTGAATGGGGGGGGCAGGTCAGCTCCTACGAGCAGTACTTC | CASSEWGGQVSSYEQYF
TRBJ1-1 | . | . | TRBV5-1 | TGCGCCAGCAGTTCCGGGAGCCCCATGAACACTGAAGCTTTCTTT | CASSSGSPMNTEAFF
TRBJ2-7 | . | . | TRBV5-1 | TGCGCCAGGGGACGGAGGAGCTCCTACGAGCAGTACTTC | CARGRRSSYEQYF
TRBJ2-1 | few | TRBD2 | TRBV7-3 | TGTGCCAGCAGCTTCAGACTAGCGGGGGACGATGAGCAGTTCTTC | CASSFRLAGDDEQFF
TRBJ2-5 | few | TRBD2 | TRBV12-5 | TGTGCTAGTGGCGAGGGCGGGGGGGTCCGTCGGACCCAGTACTTC | CASGEGGGVRRTQYF
TRBJ1-2 | . | . | TRBV20-1 | TGCAGTGCTAGAAAACTTGACCCGGGCTATGGCTACACCTTC | CSARKLDPGYGYTF
TRBJ2-5 | . | TRBD2 | TRBV12-3/TRBV12-4 | TGTGCCAGCAGTCTTACTAGCGGGGGGCGCCAAGAGACCCAGTACTTC | CASSLTSGGRQETQYF
TRBJ2-5 | few | TRBD2 | TRBV20-1 | TGCAGTGCTAGAGTGCCTAGCGGGAGTGAGACCCAGTACTTC | CSARVPSGSETQYF
TRBJ2-7 | few | TRBD2 | TRBV27 | TGTGCCAGCAGCTCCGCAGTCAGCGGGAGAAGCTACGAGCAGTACTTC | CASSSAVSGRSYEQYF
TRBJ1-4 | . | . | TRBV7-2 | TGTGCCAGCAGCTTTGGGCGGAATAATGAAAAACTGTTTTTT | CASSFGRNNEKLFF
TRBJ2-7 | . | . | TRBV13 | TGTGCCAGCCGCGCGCGGGGTTTGGGTTACGAGCAGTACTTC | CASRARGLGYEQYF
TRBJ2-7 | few | . | TRBV29-1 | TGCAGCGTGATAGGACGGACCTACGAGCAGTACTTC | CSVIGRTYEQYF
TRBJ2-1 | many | . | TRBV20-1 | TGCAGTCTTAGTAGGGGGACCCGCCTAACCAATGAGCAGTTCTTC | CSLSRGTRLTNEQFF
TRBJ2-1 | . | TRBD2 | TRBV5-1 | TGCGCCAGCAGCTTGATGGGACTAGCGGCGTACAATGAGCAGTTCTTC | CASSLMGLAAYNEQFF